Listed below are T cell receptor beta chains from one sample, sequenced in a study of technical replicates of blood from a few donors. TCRdb keeps only in-frame clones here, not all; method: immunoSEQ multiplex PCR. Of 75,000 to 100,000 clones listed, over 85% are singletons. Sequenced sample: T cells isolated from PBMCs. These receptors were taken from a human donor in good health. CDR3s include the opening cysteine and the closing phenylalanine or tryptophan. Each record gives: D gene, CDR3 length, clone size, V gene, J gene, CDR3 DNA, CDR3 protein. D genes are given only for firm matches. Where a row states a size, it is once, few, many or the class of an expanded clone; other rows omit it.

d_call: TRBD2; cdr3_length: 17; clone_size: -; v_call: TRBV4-3; j_call: TRBJ2-2; cdr3_nt: TGCGCCAGCAGCCAAAGGGGGACTAGCGGGAGCACCGGGGAGCTGTTTTTT; cdr3_aa: CASSQRGTSGSTGELFF
d_call: TRBD2; cdr3_length: 15; clone_size: -; v_call: TRBV29-1; j_call: TRBJ2-2; cdr3_nt: TGCAGCGTTGTAGTTAGCGGGAGACAGGCCGGGGAGCTGTTTTTT; cdr3_aa: CSVVVSGRQAGELFF
d_call: -; cdr3_length: 14; clone_size: -; v_call: TRBV7-9; j_call: TRBJ1-4; cdr3_nt: TGTGCCAGCAGCCCAGAGGCGGATAATGAAAAACTGTTTTTT; cdr3_aa: CASSPEADNEKLFF
d_call: TRBD2; cdr3_length: 15; clone_size: -; v_call: TRBV29-1; j_call: TRBJ2-1; cdr3_nt: TGCAGCGTTGAGGGTTCCAGCGGGGGCCTCGAGGAGCAGTTCTTC; cdr3_aa: CSVEGSSGGLEEQFF
d_call: -; cdr3_length: 13; clone_size: -; v_call: TRBV18; j_call: TRBJ2-7; cdr3_nt: TGTGCCAGCTCCCCGGGTGGCCCCTACGAGCAGTACTTC; cdr3_aa: CASSPGGPYEQYF
d_call: -; cdr3_length: 14; clone_size: -; v_call: TRBV7-9; j_call: TRBJ2-5; cdr3_nt: TGTGCCAGCAGCCTAAGGGAGTGGGAAGAGACCCAGTACTTC; cdr3_aa: CASSLREWEETQYF
d_call: -; cdr3_length: 15; clone_size: -; v_call: TRBV7-8; j_call: TRBJ1-1; cdr3_nt: TGTGCCAGCAGCTTAGCTGGAGGGCCTGAAACTGAAGCTTTCTTT; cdr3_aa: CASSLAGGPETEAFF
d_call: -; cdr3_length: 12; clone_size: -; v_call: TRBV6-1; j_call: TRBJ1-1; cdr3_nt: TGTGCCAGCGGGGGGAACAGACAAGAAGCTTTCTTT; cdr3_aa: CASGGNRQEAFF
d_call: TRBD2; cdr3_length: 14; clone_size: few; v_call: TRBV4-1; j_call: TRBJ2-7; cdr3_nt: TGCGCCAGCAGCCAAAGTAGCGGGCGCTACGAGCAGTACTTC; cdr3_aa: CASSQSSGRYEQYF
d_call: TRBD2; cdr3_length: 16; clone_size: -; v_call: TRBV5-6; j_call: TRBJ2-2; cdr3_nt: TGTGCCAGCAGCTTACTAGCGGGTTTTAACACCGGGGAGCTGTTTTTT; cdr3_aa: CASSLLAGFNTGELFF
d_call: TRBD2; cdr3_length: 17; clone_size: few; v_call: TRBV10-1; j_call: TRBJ2-1; cdr3_nt: TGCGCCAGCAGTGACCTGGGGACTAGCGGGAGCGGGAATGAGCAGTTCTTC; cdr3_aa: CASSDLGTSGSGNEQFF
d_call: -; cdr3_length: 15; clone_size: few; v_call: TRBV6-4; j_call: TRBJ2-7; cdr3_nt: TGTGCCAGCAGCGTTACAGGGTCAGCCTCCTACGAGCAGTACTTC; cdr3_aa: CASSVTGSASYEQYF
d_call: -; cdr3_length: 15; clone_size: once; v_call: TRBV5-1; j_call: TRBJ1-1; cdr3_nt: TGCGCCAGCAGCTTGCCCTCTCACATGAACACTGAAGCTTTCTTT; cdr3_aa: CASSLPSHMNTEAFF
d_call: TRBD1; cdr3_length: 14; clone_size: -; v_call: TRBV29-1; j_call: TRBJ1-1; cdr3_nt: TGCAGCGTGGGGACAGGGAACATGAACACTGAAGCTTTCTTT; cdr3_aa: CSVGTGNMNTEAFF
d_call: -; cdr3_length: 14; clone_size: -; v_call: TRBV19; j_call: TRBJ1-1; cdr3_nt: TGTGCCAGTACCCCGGGGGGAGCGGACACTGAAGCTTTCTTT; cdr3_aa: CASTPGGADTEAFF
d_call: TRBD1; cdr3_length: 14; clone_size: -; v_call: TRBV6-1; j_call: TRBJ1-6; cdr3_nt: TGTGCCAGCAGTGTCCCAGGGGGAAGGTCACCCCTCCACTTT; cdr3_aa: CASSVPGGRSPLHF
d_call: TRBD1; cdr3_length: 16; clone_size: -; v_call: TRBV9; j_call: TRBJ1-2; cdr3_nt: TGTGCCAGCAGCGAACACCGGGACAGGGGAGCCGATGGCTACACCTTC; cdr3_aa: CASSEHRDRGADGYTF
d_call: -; cdr3_length: 14; clone_size: -; v_call: TRBV13; j_call: TRBJ2-1; cdr3_nt: TGTGCCAGCAGCTTAAGGACATTCTACAATGAGCAGTTCTTC; cdr3_aa: CASSLRTFYNEQFF
d_call: -; cdr3_length: 14; clone_size: -; v_call: TRBV7-2; j_call: TRBJ2-1; cdr3_nt: TGTGCCAGCAGCTTAGCCGGGAGATGGAATGAGCAGTTCTTC; cdr3_aa: CASSLAGRWNEQFF
d_call: -; cdr3_length: 11; clone_size: -; v_call: TRBV6-5; j_call: TRBJ1-1; cdr3_nt: TGTGCCAGCAGGGGGGGCACTGAAGCTTTCTTT; cdr3_aa: CASRGGTEAFF
d_call: TRBD1; cdr3_length: 15; clone_size: -; v_call: TRBV5-6; j_call: TRBJ1-1; cdr3_nt: TGTGCCAGCAGTTCGCAGGGGGCATGGGACACTGAAGCTTTCTTT; cdr3_aa: CASSSQGAWDTEAFF
d_call: -; cdr3_length: 15; clone_size: -; v_call: TRBV5-4; j_call: TRBJ1-2; cdr3_nt: TGTGCCAGCAGCCTCACAAGGGGAACTTACTATGGCTACACCTTC; cdr3_aa: CASSLTRGTYYGYTF
d_call: -; cdr3_length: 15; clone_size: -; v_call: TRBV27; j_call: TRBJ2-7; cdr3_nt: TGTGCCAGCAGTTTAATTCAGACTCCAACCTACGAGCAGTACTTC; cdr3_aa: CASSLIQTPTYEQYF
d_call: -; cdr3_length: 16; clone_size: -; v_call: TRBV27; j_call: TRBJ2-7; cdr3_nt: TGTGCCAGCAGTTTGACTAGTGGGTTCCCCCTAGGCGAGCAGTACTTC; cdr3_aa: CASSLTSGFPLGEQYF
d_call: -; cdr3_length: 17; clone_size: -; v_call: TRBV28; j_call: TRBJ2-7; cdr3_nt: TGTGCCAGCAGCATCGTCCAGGGCCCACCCAGCTCCTACGAGCAGTACTTC; cdr3_aa: CASSIVQGPPSSYEQYF
d_call: TRBD2; cdr3_length: 18; clone_size: -; v_call: TRBV10-1; j_call: TRBJ2-1; cdr3_nt: TGCGCCAGCAGTGAGTCGATAGGGACTAGCGGGAGGGCCAATGAGCAGTTCTTC; cdr3_aa: CASSESIGTSGRANEQFF
d_call: TRBD2; cdr3_length: 14; clone_size: -; v_call: TRBV27; j_call: TRBJ2-3; cdr3_nt: TGTGCCAGCAGTGGGCTAGCGGTCACAGATACGCAGTATTTT; cdr3_aa: CASSGLAVTDTQYF
d_call: -; cdr3_length: 16; clone_size: -; v_call: TRBV4-2; j_call: TRBJ1-1; cdr3_nt: TGTGCCAGCAGCCAGCGGATTAGTTTCGGGAACACTGAAGCTTTCTTT; cdr3_aa: CASSQRISFGNTEAFF
d_call: TRBD2; cdr3_length: 17; clone_size: once; v_call: TRBV7-9; j_call: TRBJ2-2; cdr3_nt: TGTGCCAGCAGCTTAGCGATTCGGGAGGGCCGAGGCGGGGAGCTGTTTTTT; cdr3_aa: CASSLAIREGRGGELFF
d_call: TRBD2; cdr3_length: 15; clone_size: -; v_call: TRBV2; j_call: TRBJ2-1; cdr3_nt: TGTGCCAGCAGGGTAGCGGGAGGTTACTACAATGAGCAGTTCTTC; cdr3_aa: CASRVAGGYYNEQFF
d_call: -; cdr3_length: 13; clone_size: once; v_call: TRBV9; j_call: TRBJ1-1; cdr3_nt: TGTGCCAGCAGCCCCACAGGGAACACTGAAGCTTTCTTT; cdr3_aa: CASSPTGNTEAFF
d_call: TRBD2; cdr3_length: 16; clone_size: once; v_call: TRBV5-1; j_call: TRBJ2-1; cdr3_nt: TGCGCCAGCAGCTTGTTTAGCGGGAGGGCCTACAATGAGCAGTTCTTC; cdr3_aa: CASSLFSGRAYNEQFF
d_call: -; cdr3_length: 15; clone_size: -; v_call: TRBV27; j_call: TRBJ2-3; cdr3_nt: TGTGCCAGCAGTTTGGGGGGAGAGCTTCCAGATACGCAGTATTTT; cdr3_aa: CASSLGGELPDTQYF